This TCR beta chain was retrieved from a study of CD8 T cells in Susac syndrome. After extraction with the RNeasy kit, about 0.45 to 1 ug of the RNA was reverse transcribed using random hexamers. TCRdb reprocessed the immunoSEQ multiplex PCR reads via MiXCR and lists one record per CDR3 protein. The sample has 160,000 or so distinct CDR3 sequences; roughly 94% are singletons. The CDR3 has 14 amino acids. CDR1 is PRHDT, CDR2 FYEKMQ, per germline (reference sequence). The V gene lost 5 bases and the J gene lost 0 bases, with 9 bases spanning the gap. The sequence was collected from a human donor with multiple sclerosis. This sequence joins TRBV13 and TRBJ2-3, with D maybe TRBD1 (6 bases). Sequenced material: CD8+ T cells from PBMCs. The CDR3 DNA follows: TGTGCCAGCAGCGGGGGCCAGAGCACAGATACGCAGTATTTT. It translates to CASSGGQSTDTQYF.